This T cell receptor beta chain was recovered during a study of control samples from healthy donors and cancer patients (dated by TCRdb to between 2020 and 2021). Points on this clone: The clone's antigen remains unknown. No much larger clone is present one base from it, and per-base qualities are unavailable.

Library preparation was by the immunoSEQ multiplex PCR assay. Imported from immuneACCESS, the table was reduced by TCRdb to in-frame sequences with V and J called. These copies leave out some clones; in studies compared against another copy, an unresolved V gene accounts for under half, and the cause of the remainder is not known. For this sample there are 150,000 or so clones; about 94% appear just once. The ten largest account for over 6.5% of the sample. V gives up 1 base and J gives up 10 bases, and the segment between their germline ends measures 11 bases. Its CDR3 holds 14 amino acids, cysteine through phenylalanine. The DNA shown is the 42-base CDR3, in frame from base 1. The germline V gene (reference sequence) gives CDR1 as SEHNR and CDR2 as FQNEAQ.

The source material was blood. The sequence came from a woman aged 40 to 49 in good health. This sequence uses TRBV7-9 and TRBJ1-6, with no confidently assigned D gene. The CDR3 region has the sequence CASSLVSSQSPLHF. In nucleotides, the sequence is TGTGCCAGCAGCTTAGTTAGCTCTCAATCACCCCTCCACTTT.